Described below is a single T cell receptor (beta chain) sequence and its context. The antigen remains undetermined. Assay used: immunoSEQ multiplex PCR; TCRdb lists only in-frame clones, some missing. The sample consists of over a million clones, about 75% of them appearing once. The data derive from a study of shared clonotypes between healthy human individuals. Study-wide findings and caveats: Represented diversity, genetic and exposure-history alike, was limited by few donors.

The germline V gene encodes CDR1 LNHDA and CDR2 SQIVND (reference sequence). J gave up 0 bases and V 5 bases, and 1 base lay outside the gene matches. This CDR3 is built from 15 residues. Sequencing was performed on memory CD4+ T cells sorted from blood. Documented subset: CD45RA-negative fraction. The clonotype originates from a man aged 18 to 29 in good health. V and J are TRBV19 and TRBJ2-2, with 9 bases matching TRBD1. The CDR3 protein is CASSHRGPNTGELFF. The CDR3 DNA reads TGTGCCAGTAGTCACAGGGGGCCGAACACCGGGGAGCTGTTTTTT.